The clone carrying this T cell receptor beta chain was counted a few times. This entry belongs to a study of OX40 agonist ivuxolimab in advanced cancers. Turning to the study itself: Given to patients was ivuxolimab, an agonistic anti-OX40 (CD134) antibody. Cancers in dose escalation were hepatocellular, melanoma, renal cell and head and neck.

No patient had autoimmune disease or received systemic immunosuppression. Collection of blood occurred at baseline, at cycle 4 day 1, and at cycle 7 day 1. The CDR3 has 14 residues. CDR1 is SGHTA and CDR2 is FQGNSA in the germline V gene. The V and J ends lost 2 bases and 0 bases respectively, with 6 bases between them. Assay used: immunoSEQ multiplex PCR; TCRdb lists only in-frame clones, some missing. In the table there are 60,000 to 75,000 clones, over 90% of which are singletons. The clonotype was recovered from an adult with an advanced solid tumor such as melanoma, head and neck, liver or kidney cancer. The chain has TRBV7-2 and TRBJ2-3; D call uncertain. Specimen: CD4+ or CD8+ T cells sorted from blood, collected in a trial of the OX40 agonist ivuxolimab. The CDR3 coding sequence is TGTGCCAGCAGCTTATATCAGAGCACAGATACGCAGTATTTT. Its translation: CASSLYQSTDTQYF.